The sequence of this TCR beta chain was determined in a study of cytomegalovirus exposure and HLA in healthy donors. Study-wide results and caveats: Later on, an analysis tied 15,000 to 20,000 TCR beta sequences to HLA alleles at 0.05 false discovery rate. Later, TCR association rates were found to vary by HLA locus, highest for DRB1 and lowest for HLA-C.

Germline values: CDR1 SGHVS, CDR2 FQNEAQ. The CDR3 loop spans 16 amino acids. Note on this clone: The antigen is unknown.

Primers: 60 Vbeta forward and 13 Jbeta reverse. Profiled with immunoSEQ multiplex PCR; TCRdb holds only in-frame clones, not every one. Among 150,000 to 200,000 clones, around four fifths were seen once, and the ten largest hold over 2.5%. Although they were nominally healthy when sampled, donors likely had unrecorded immune exposures. The origin of this receptor is a female donor in good health and CMV-seronegative. This rearrangement joins TRBV7-8 to TRBJ2-5; no clear D. The DNA end favors TRBJ2-7, so the J call may be wrong. Sequencing input: PBMCs. The CDR3 DNA is TGTGCCAGCAGCTTAGATGTTCAACAGCCCTCCTACGAGCAGTACTTC. Protein sequence: CASSLDVQQPSYEQYF.